This TCR beta chain was retrieved from a study of cytomegalovirus exposure and HLA in healthy donors. Broader study findings: A missense DCLRE1C variant was associated with V- and J-gene trimming of TCR beta chains in a later analysis, and an independent cohort replicated the association. The authors considered a cluster of highly shared sequence variants likely to be a sequencing artifact. A later analysis showed TCR association rates differing by HLA locus, peaking at DRB1 and lowest at HLA-C.

The length of the CDR3 is 12 residues. V was shortened by 1 base and J by 5 bases, with 9 bases between the two germline ends. Germline V gene data show CDR1 as GTSNPN and CDR2 as SVGIG (reference sequence). 13 Jbeta primers and 60 Vbeta primers were used for the PCR. Measured with immunoSEQ multiplex PCR; TCRdb has only the in-frame clones, and not every one. Of 90,000 to 100,000 clones listed, around 74% are singletons. For this clone: No antigen is known for it. Other nucleotide sequences from this sample produce the same CDR3.

The chain couples TRBV30 to TRBJ2-7, with D perhaps matching TRBD2 (5 bases). The receptor comes from a man in his forties or fifties in good health and CMV-seropositive. Sequenced material: PBMCs. CDR3 in amino acids: CAWSGSADEQYF. Written as DNA, the CDR3 is TGTGCCTGGAGTGGATCAGCGGACGAGCAGTACTTC.